Sequencing of this T cell receptor (beta chain) was carried out in a study of cytomegalovirus exposure and HLA in healthy donors. Regarding the study as a whole: Donors belonging to an Asian-associated ancestry cluster reportedly showed fewer N-insertions in productive TCRs than the roughly 670-donor mean, according to what a later analysis found.

The PCR used 60 Vbeta and 13 Jbeta primers. How the authors handled the data: Approximately 11 million shared chains were among the 65 million to 85 million unique TCR beta chains that a later analysis counted. This table comes from immunoSEQ multiplex PCR, and its TCRdb copy is limited to in-frame clones, with some not included. V and J calls and clone size come straight from that table; D and trimming were deduced from the DNA. The repertoire holds 90,000 to 130,000 clones, with more than 70% as singletons. This clone was observed a single time. Its target is unknown. This CDR3 has 16 amino acids. CDR1 and CDR2 (germline): SGHNT, YYREEE (reference sequence). Trimming removed 1 base from V and 8 bases from J; junction bases left unmatched: 6.

This receptor was taken from a woman in her sixties or seventies in good health and CMV-seropositive. The rearrangement joins TRBV5-4 to TRBJ2-2, with 12 bases fitting TRBD2. Specimen: PBMCs. The CDR3: CASSLPSGRALGELFF. CDR3 nucleotide sequence: TGTGCCAGCAGCTTGCCTAGCGGGAGGGCCTTGGGGGAGCTGTTTTTT.